This T cell receptor (beta chain) was recovered during a study of T cells in Graves' hyperthyroidism and ophthalmopathy. Across the whole study: Pretreatment peripheral blood was obtained at initial diagnosis.

Amplification of TCR beta CDR3 regions was performed using RNA transcripts as template. RT-PCR in the first round (using the HTBI primer set) targeted the TCR CDR3. A single record per CDR3 protein comes from TCRdb applying MiXCR to the multiplex PCR reads. The repertoire has approximately 420,000 distinct CDR3 sequences, around 15% of them found once; the top ten carry 4% to 6.5%. The CDR3 extends over 14 amino acids. Trimming removed 5 bases at V and 2 bases at J, with 12 bases between. Study findings and constraints: Progression to ophthalmopathy was predicted a median of approximately seven months early. Blood shared most expanded thyroid clonotypes above 0.001.

The table lists this clonotype with many counts. Its target is not known. Hyperthyroidism had been newly diagnosed in patients aged 18 to 65, and its duration was under 2 months. What was sequenced was blood. The rearrangement joins TRBV12-3 or TRBV12-4 to TRBJ2-5; D is ambiguous. The TCR comes from a woman younger than 30 with Graves' hyperthyroidism. CDR3 protein: CASSLYGQQETQYF. CDR3 nucleotide sequence: TGTGCCAGCAGTCTCTACGGGCAGCAAGAGACCCAGTACTTC.